This TCR beta chain is drawn from a study of shared clonotypes between healthy human individuals. Across the study: The study enrolled two women and a few men aged 18 to 49. The study's findings and limits: Naive subsets, compared against memory subsets, generally had larger estimated richness values.

On this clone itself: Its antigen is unidentified.

CD8 memory cells included CD45RO+ cells plus CCR7-negative CD45RA+ TemRA cells. The V segment lost 3 bases and the J segment 8 bases; nucleotides outside the gene matches: 0. This CDR3 is built from 12 residues. Germline CDR1 is SGHVT and CDR2 is SQSDAQ. The material for each subset, its genomic DNA, was split evenly across several immunoSEQ plates. Using immunoSEQ multiplex PCR, the repertoire was profiled, and TCRdb retains in-frame clones only, with some absent. The sample has 95,000 to 120,000 clones, 55% to 70% seen once. The sequence was obtained from a young woman in good health. The genes are TRBV7-4 and TRBJ1-1, with 10 nucleotides matching TRBD1. The sequencing input was memory CD8+ T cells sorted from blood. Subset given: CD45RO+ cells pooled with CCR7-negative TemRA cells. The CDR3 region is CASSLGQGEAFF. DNA for the CDR3: TGTGCCAGCAGCTTGGGACAGGGGGAAGCTTTCTTT.